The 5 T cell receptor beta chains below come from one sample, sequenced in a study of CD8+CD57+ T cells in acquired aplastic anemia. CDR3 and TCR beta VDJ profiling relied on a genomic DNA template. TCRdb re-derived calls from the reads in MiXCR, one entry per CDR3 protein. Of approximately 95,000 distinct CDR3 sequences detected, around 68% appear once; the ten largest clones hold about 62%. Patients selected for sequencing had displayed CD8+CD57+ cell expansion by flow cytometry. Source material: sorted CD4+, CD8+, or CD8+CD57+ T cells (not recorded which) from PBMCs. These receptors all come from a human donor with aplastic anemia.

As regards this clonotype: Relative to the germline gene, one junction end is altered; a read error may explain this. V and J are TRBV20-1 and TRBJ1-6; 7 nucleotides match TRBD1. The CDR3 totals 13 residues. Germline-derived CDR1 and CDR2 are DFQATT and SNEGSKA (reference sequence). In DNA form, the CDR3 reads TGCAGTGCGAGAGACAGGGTGGTATCACCCCTCCACTTT. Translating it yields CSARDRVVSPLHF.

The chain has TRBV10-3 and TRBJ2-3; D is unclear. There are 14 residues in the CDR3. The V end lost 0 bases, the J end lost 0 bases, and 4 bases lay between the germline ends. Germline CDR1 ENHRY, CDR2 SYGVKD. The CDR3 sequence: CAISESGSTDTQYF. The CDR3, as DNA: TGTGCCATCAGTGAGTCCGGCAGCACAGATACGCAGTATTTT.

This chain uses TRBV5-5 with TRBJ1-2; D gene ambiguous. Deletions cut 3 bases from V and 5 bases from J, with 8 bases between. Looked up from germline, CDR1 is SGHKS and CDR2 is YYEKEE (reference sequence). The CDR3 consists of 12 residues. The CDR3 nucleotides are TGTGCCAGCAGCTCTGATTTGTATGGCTACACCTTC. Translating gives CASSSDLYGYTF.

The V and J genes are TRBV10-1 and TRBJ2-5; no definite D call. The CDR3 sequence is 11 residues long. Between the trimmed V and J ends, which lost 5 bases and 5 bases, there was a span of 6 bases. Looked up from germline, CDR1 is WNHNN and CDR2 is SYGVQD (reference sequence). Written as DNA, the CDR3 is TGCGCCAGCAGTCCAGTGGAGACCCAGTACTTC. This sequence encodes CASSPVETQYF.

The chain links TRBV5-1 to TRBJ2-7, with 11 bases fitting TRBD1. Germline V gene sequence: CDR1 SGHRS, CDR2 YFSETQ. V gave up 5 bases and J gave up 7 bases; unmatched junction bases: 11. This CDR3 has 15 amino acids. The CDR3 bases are TGCGCCAGCAGTCCGGGGGGACAGGGGGTAGATGAGCAGTACTTC. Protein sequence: CASSPGGQGVDEQYF.